This TCR beta chain stems from a study of Ad26.COV2.S vaccination and SARS-CoV-2 variants. Study details: Participant was drawn from the COV1001 Ad26.COV2.S trial arm.

The treatment here: roughly 20 received Ad26.COV2.S at low or high dose, single or two shots; five or six received placebo; per-sample allocation not given. Sampling was done on day 63 after the first vaccine or placebo injection. Looked up from germline, CDR1 is SGHVS and CDR2 is FQNEAQ. V gave up 5 bases and J gave up 1 base; unmatched junction bases: 10. The CDR3 sequence is 17 residues long. Assay: immunoSEQ multiplex PCR; the TCRdb copy retains only in-frame clones and omits some. Among roughly 350,000 clones listed, around 86% were seen once. The rearrangement joins TRBV7-8 to TRBJ2-5; 10 bases are shared with TRBD2. This clonotype was sampled from a person between 18 and 59 years old who received the Ad26.COV2.S COVID-19 vaccine or a placebo. Sequencing used peripheral blood, obtained in a trial of Ad26.COV2.S vaccine versus placebo. The CDR3 DNA reads TGTGCCAGCAGCCCTAGGGGGGTAGCGGGGGGCCAAGAGACCCAGTACTTC. The encoded protein is CASSPRGVAGGQETQYF.